The text below deals with one T cell receptor beta chain. As processed by the authors: It was from reference gene primer amplification that nucleated cell counts were estimated. Sequencing was performed with immunoSEQ multiplex PCR; in TCRdb, only in-frame clones are kept and a portion is missing. The V and J calls and clone size were taken over from that table, and D and trimming were inferred from the DNA. The data hold almost 100,000 clones, with around nine tenths observed a single time. This sample stems from a study of blood T cell repertoires in COVID-19. Study background: From T cells, B-cell-depleted T cells, or PBMCs came the material, which was cDNA or gDNA.

The CDR3 spans 12 residues. Germline CDR1 reads SNHLY; CDR2 reads FYNNEI. J lost 10 bases, V lost 9 bases, and 9 bases had no gene match. The source is a man between 45 and 60 years old with acute or convalescent COVID-19. The rearrangement links TRBV2 to TRBJ1-5, with TRBD1 identical over 7 bases. The sequenced material came from peripheral blood. The CDR3 loop is CASDREDGPQHF. The CDR3, as DNA: TGTGCCAGTGACAGGGAGGATGGTCCCCAGCATTTT. The entire variable domain, with the rest obtained from reference TRBV2 and TRBJ1-5, is as follows: EPEVTQTPSHQVTQMGQEVILRCVPISNHLYFYWYRQILGQKVEFLVSFYNNEISEKSEIFDDQFSVERPDGSNFTLKIRSTKLEDSAMYFCASDREDGPQHFGDGTRLSIL.